This TCR beta chain was identified during a study of neurological immune-mediated disorders. Unsorted libraries used 2 million PBMCs kept at -80 degrees C. Study-wide points: HTLV-1-associated myelopathy had the most TCR clonal expansion, and multiple sclerosis had the least, less than healthy controls.

There are many counts of this clonotype. As yet, its antigen is unknown. Germline CDR1 and CDR2: MGHRA and YSYEKL. With 4 bases clipped from V and 4 bases from J, the junction kept 12 bases outside the gene matches. This CDR3 region has 17 residues. Synthesis of cDNA was performed by 5'RACE using 10-nucleotide random UMIs. TCRdb processed the 5' RACE reads anew with MiXCR; each CDR3 protein has one entry. The table has about 53,000 distinct CDR3 sequences, about 15% seen once. The chain uses TRBV4-1 and TRBJ1-5; 8 bases match TRBD1. The sequenced sample consisted of PBMCs. The TCR was taken from a man aged 55 to 70 in good health. CDR3 protein: CASSRPLTRGLNQPQHF. In DNA, the CDR3 is TGCGCCAGCAGCCGCCCACTCACCAGGGGGCTAAATCAGCCCCAGCATTTT.